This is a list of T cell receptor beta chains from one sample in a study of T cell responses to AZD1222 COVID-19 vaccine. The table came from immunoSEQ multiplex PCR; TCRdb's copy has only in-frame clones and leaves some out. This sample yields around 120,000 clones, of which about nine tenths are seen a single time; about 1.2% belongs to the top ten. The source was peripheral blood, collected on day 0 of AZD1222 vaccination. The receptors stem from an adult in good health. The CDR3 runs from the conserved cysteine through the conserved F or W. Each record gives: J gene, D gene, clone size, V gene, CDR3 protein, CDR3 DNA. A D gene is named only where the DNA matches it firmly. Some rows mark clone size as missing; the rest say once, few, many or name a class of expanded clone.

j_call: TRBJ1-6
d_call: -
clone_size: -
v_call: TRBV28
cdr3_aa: CASRVRKYNSPLHF
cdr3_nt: TGTGCCAGCAGGGTGCGGAAGTATAATTCACCCCTCCACTTT

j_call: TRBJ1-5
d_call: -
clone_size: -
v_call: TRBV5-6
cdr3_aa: CASSSTTMRGNQPQHF
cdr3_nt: TGTGCCAGCAGCTCTACCACGATGCGTGGCAATCAGCCCCAGCATTTT

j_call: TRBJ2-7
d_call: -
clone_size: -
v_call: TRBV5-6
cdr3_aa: CASSSNYEQYF
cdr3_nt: TGTGCCAGCAGCTCCAACTACGAGCAGTACTTC

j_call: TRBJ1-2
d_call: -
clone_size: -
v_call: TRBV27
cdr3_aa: CASSSEGYGYTF
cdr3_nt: TGTGCCAGCAGCTCAGAGGGTTATGGCTACACCTTC

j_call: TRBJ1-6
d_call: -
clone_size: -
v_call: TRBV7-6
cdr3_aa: CASSELNSPLHF
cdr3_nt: TGTGCCAGCAGTGAACTTAATTCACCCCTCCACTTT

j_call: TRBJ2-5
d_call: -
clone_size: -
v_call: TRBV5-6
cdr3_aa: CASSREETQYF
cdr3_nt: TGTGCCAGCAGCCGGGAAGAGACCCAGTACTTC

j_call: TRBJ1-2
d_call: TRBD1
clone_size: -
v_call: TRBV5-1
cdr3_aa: CASSPDRGRGYGYTF
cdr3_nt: TGCGCCAGCAGCCCGGACAGGGGGCGCGGGTATGGCTACACCTTC

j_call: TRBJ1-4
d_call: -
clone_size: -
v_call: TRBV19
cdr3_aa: CASSLDRQNEKLFF
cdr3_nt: TGTGCCAGTAGCCTAGACAGGCAGAATGAAAAACTGTTTTTT

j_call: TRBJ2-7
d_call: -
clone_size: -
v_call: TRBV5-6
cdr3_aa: CASSAGSREQYF
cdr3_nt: TGTGCCAGCAGCGCCGGGTCCCGCGAGCAGTACTTC

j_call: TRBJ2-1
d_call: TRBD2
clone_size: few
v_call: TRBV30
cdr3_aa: CACTSGGGYNEQFF
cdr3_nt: TGTGCCTGCACTTCGGGAGGGGGCTACAATGAGCAGTTCTTC

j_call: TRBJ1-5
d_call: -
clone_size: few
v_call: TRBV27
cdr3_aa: CASSFSRVVQPQHF
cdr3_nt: TGTGCCAGCAGTTTCAGCAGGGTTGTACAGCCCCAGCATTTT